The sequence of this TCR beta chain was determined in a study of T cell changes during pregnancy in multiple sclerosis. Germline CDR1 reads SGHVS; CDR2 reads FNYEAQ. Trimming took 5 bases from V and 3 from J; bases not matched to a gene: 6. This CDR3 has 15 residues. Data came from immunoSEQ multiplex PCR; TCRdb stores just in-frame clones and leaves some out. The sample records 80,000 to 100,000 clones, over 75% being singletons. This chain joins TRBV7-6 and TRBJ1-5; 8 bases fit TRBD1. The source was peripheral blood, collected in the second trimester of pregnancy. This sequence was found in a female donor in good health, enrolled as a control in a pregnancy study. The CDR3 is CASSARTGPNQPQHF. CDR3 bases: TGTGCCAGCAGCGCTCGGACAGGGCCCAATCAGCCCCAGCATTTT.